This TCR beta chain was captured in a study of Tregs in tolerant kidney transplant recipients. CDR1 and CDR2 (germline): LNHDA, SQIVND (reference sequence). The CDR3 sequence is 13 residues long. Trimming took 3 bases from V and 6 from J; bases not matched to a gene: 3. The nonmyeloablative bone marrow transplants came from related graft donors, with transient mixed chimerism. Here immunoSEQ multiplex PCR was the method, and the copy in TCRdb shows in-frame clones only, minus some. The sample has about 64,000 clones, over 75% seen once. V is TRBV19 and J is TRBJ1-2; 8 bases are a match to TRBD1. The sequencing here drew on CD4+ T cells from blood (PBMCs), taken 6 months after the transplant. The source of this sequence is a human patient who received a combined kidney and bone marrow transplant. Part of the T cells may come from the graft donor. The CDR3 DNA is TGTGCCAGTAGTATCCGGACAGGGAATGGCTACACCTTC. The encoded protein is CASSIRTGNGYTF. The entire variable domain, with the rest obtained from reference TRBV19 and TRBJ1-2, is as follows: DGGITQSPKYLFRKEGQNVTLSCEQNLNHDAMYWYRQDPGQGLRLIYYSQIVNDFQKGDIAEGYSVSREKKESFPLTVTSAQKNPTAFYLCASSIRTGNGYTFGSGTRLTVV.